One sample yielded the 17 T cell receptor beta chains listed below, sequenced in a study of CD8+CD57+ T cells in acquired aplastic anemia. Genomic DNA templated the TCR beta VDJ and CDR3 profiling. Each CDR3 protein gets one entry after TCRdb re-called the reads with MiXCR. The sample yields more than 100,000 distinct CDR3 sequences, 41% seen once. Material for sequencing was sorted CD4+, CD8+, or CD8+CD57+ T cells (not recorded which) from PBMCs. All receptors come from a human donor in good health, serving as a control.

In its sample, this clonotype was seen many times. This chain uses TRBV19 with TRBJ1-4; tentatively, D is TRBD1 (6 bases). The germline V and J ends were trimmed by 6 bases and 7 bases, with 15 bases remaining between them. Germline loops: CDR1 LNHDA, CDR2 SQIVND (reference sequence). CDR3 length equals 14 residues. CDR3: CASRGWGAGEKLFF. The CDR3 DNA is TGTGCCAGTAGAGGATGGGGGGCGGGTGAAAAACTGTTTTTT.

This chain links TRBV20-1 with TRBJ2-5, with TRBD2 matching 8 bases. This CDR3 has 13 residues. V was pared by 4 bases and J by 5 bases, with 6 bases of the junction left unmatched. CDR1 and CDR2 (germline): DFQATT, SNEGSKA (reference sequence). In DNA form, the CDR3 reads TGCAGTGCTAAGTGGACTAGCAGCGAGACCCAGTACTTC. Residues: CSAKWTSSETQYF.

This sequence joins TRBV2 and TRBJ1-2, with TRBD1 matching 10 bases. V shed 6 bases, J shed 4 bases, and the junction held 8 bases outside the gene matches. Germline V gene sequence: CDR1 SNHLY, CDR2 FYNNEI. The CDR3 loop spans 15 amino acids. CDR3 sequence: CASSRQGAQAYGYTF. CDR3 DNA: TGTGCCAGCAGCCGACAGGGGGCACAGGCCTATGGCTACACCTTC.

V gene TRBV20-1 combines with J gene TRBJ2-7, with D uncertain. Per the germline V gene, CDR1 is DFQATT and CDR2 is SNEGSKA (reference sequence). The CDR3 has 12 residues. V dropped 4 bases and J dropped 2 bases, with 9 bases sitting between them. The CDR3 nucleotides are TGCAGTGCTAACGGGCAGACCTACGAGCAGTACTTC. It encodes CSANGQTYEQYF.

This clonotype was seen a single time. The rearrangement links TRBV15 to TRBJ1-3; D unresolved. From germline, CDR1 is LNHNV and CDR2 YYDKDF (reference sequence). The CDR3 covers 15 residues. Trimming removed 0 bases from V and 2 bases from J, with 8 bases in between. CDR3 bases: TGTGCCACCAGCAGAGATACATCCACTGGAAACACCATATATTTT. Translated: CATSRDTSTGNTIYF.

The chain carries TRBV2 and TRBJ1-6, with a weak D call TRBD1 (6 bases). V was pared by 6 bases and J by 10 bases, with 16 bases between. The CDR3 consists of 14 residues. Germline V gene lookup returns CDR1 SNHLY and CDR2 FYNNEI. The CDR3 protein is CASSGTFVDSPLHF. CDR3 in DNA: TGTGCCAGCAGCGGGACATTTGTCGACTCACCCCTCCACTTT.

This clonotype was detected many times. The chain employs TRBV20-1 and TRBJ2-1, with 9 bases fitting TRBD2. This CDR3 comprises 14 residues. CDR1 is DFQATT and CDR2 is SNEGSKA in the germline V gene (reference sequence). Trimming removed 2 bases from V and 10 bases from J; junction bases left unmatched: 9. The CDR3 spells CSARLAGGPREQFF. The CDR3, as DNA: TGCAGTGCTAGACTGGCGGGAGGGCCCCGGGAGCAGTTCTTC.

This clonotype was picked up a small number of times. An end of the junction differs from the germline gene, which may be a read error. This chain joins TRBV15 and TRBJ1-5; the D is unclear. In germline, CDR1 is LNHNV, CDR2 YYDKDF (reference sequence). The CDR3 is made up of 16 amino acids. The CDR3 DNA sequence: TGTGCCACTAGCAGCGACTGGACGGTGACGGGGCAGCCCCAGCATTTT. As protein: CATSSDWTVTGQPQHF.

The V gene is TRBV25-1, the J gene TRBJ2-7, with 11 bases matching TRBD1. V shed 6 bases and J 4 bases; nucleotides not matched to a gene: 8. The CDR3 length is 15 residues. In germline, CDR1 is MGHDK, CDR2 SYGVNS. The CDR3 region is CASSLGTGGGYEQYF. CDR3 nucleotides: TGTGCCAGCAGCTTGGGGACAGGGGGTGGGTACGAGCAGTACTTC.

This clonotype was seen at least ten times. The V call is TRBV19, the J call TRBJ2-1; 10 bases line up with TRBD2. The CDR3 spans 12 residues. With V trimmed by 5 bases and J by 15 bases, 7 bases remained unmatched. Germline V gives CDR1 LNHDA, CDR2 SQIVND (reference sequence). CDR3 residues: CASSDLAGVLFF. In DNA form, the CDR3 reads TGTGCCAGTAGTGATCTAGCGGGGGTCCTGTTCTTC.

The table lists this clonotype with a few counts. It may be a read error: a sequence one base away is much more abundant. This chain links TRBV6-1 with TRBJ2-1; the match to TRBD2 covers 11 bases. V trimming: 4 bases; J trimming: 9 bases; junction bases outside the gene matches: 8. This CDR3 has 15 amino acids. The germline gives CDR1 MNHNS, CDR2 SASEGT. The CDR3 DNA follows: TGTGCCAGCAGTGCGACTAGCGGGGCGACGCGTGAGCAGTTCTTC. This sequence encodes CASSATSGATREQFF.

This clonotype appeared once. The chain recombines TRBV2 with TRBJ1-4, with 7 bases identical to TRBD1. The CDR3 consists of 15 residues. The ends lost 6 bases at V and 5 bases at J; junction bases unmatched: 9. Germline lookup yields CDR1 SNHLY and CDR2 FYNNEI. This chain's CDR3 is CASRGQGGLNEKLFF. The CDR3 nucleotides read TGTGCCAGCAGAGGGCAGGGGGGGCTCAATGAAAAACTGTTTTTT.

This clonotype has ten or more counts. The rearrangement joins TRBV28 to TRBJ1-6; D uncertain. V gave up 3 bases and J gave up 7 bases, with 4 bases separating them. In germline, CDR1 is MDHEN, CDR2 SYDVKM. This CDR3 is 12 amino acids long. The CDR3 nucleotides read TGTGCCAGCAGTTTCAGCAATTCACCCCTCCACTTT. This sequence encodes CASSFSNSPLHF.

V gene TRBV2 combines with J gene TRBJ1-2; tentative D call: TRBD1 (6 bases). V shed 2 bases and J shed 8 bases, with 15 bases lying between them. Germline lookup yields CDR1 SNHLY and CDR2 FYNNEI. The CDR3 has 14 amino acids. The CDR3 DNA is TGTGCCAGCAGTGAATACGTCAGGGGTAGCGGCTACACCTTC. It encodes CASSEYVRGSGYTF.

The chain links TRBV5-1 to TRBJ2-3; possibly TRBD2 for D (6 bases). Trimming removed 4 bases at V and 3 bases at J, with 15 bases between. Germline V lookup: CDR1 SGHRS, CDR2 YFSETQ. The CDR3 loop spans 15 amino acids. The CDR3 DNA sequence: TGCGCCAGCAGCCGAGGCGGCCTAGCGACAGATACGCAGTATTTT. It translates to CASSRGGLATDTQYF.

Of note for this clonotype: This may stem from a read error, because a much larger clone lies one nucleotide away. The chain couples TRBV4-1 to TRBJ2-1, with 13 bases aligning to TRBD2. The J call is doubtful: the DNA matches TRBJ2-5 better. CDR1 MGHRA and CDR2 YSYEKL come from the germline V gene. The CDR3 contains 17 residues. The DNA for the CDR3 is TGCGCCAGCAGCCTATCAACTAGCGGGAGGGCTTGGGAGACCCAGTACTTC. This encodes CASSLSTSGRAWETQYF.

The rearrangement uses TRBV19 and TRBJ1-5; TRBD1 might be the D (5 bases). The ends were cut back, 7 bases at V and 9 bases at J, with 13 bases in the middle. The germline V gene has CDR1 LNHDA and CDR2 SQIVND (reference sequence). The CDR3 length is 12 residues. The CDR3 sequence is CASTDTSLPQHF. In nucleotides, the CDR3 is TGTGCCAGTACGGACACCTCATTGCCCCAGCATTTT.